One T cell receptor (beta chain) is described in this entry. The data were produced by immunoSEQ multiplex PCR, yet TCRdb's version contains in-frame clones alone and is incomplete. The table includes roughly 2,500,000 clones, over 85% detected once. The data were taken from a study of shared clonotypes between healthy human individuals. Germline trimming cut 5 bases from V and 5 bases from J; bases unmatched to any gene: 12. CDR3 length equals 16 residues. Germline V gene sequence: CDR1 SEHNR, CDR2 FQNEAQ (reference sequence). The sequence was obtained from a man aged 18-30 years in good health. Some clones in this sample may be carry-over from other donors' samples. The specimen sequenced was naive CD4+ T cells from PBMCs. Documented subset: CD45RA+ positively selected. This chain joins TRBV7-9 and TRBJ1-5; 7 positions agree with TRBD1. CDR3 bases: TGTGCCAGCAGCCCCTCGGGAGGGGGCGCGGATCAGCCCCAGCATTTT. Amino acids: CASSPSGGGADQPQHF.